A selection of T cell receptor beta chains follows, all from one sample in a study of blood T cell repertoires in COVID-19. Profiling relied on immunoSEQ multiplex PCR, and the TCRdb table lists in-frame clones only, not all of them. The sample has about 100,000 clones, 80% to 90% seen once; the top ten hold roughly 2.5%. Material: PBMCs or T cells enriched from blood (not recorded which). The receptors stem from a woman in her 50s who had recovered from COVID-19. Both conserved end residues are part of each CDR3. The order of the fields is V gene, D gene, J gene, clone size, CDR3 protein, CDR3 DNA. The D gene is left open where the match is weak. Rows may omit the clone size; those that give it use once, few, many or a size class.

V: TRBV9
D: .
J: TRBJ1-4
size: .
CDR3: CASSVDWGGEKLFF
DNA: TGTGCCAGCAGCGTAGACTGGGGGGGTGAAAAACTGTTTTTT

V: TRBV10-1
D: .
J: TRBJ2-5
size: .
CDR3: CASNFAVGETQYF
DNA: TGCGCCAGCAATTTTGCGGTGGGTGAGACCCAGTACTTC

V: TRBV4-1
D: .
J: TRBJ1-1
size: .
CDR3: CASSQQGPLGMDTEAFF
DNA: TGCGCCAGCAGCCAACAGGGGCCCCTAGGGATGGACACTGAAGCTTTCTTT

V: TRBV12-3/TRBV12-4
D: .
J: TRBJ1-5
size: .
CDR3: CASGPKNNQPQHF
DNA: TGTGCCAGCGGCCCCAAGAACAATCAGCCCCAGCATTTT

V: TRBV6-6
D: TRBD1
J: TRBJ1-5
size: .
CDR3: CASSFVDRAQPQHF
DNA: TGTGCCAGCAGTTTCGTGGACAGGGCTCAGCCCCAGCATTTT

V: TRBV9
D: .
J: TRBJ2-1
size: .
CDR3: CASSVGSNSYSYNEQFF
DNA: TGTGCCAGCAGCGTAGGCTCTAACTCCTACTCCTACAATGAGCAGTTCTTC

V: TRBV4-1
D: .
J: TRBJ2-3
size: .
CDR3: CASSQDSREDTQYF
DNA: TGCGCCAGCAGCCAAGATTCGAGGGAAGATACGCAGTATTTT

V: TRBV5-4
D: TRBD2
J: TRBJ2-1
size: .
CDR3: CASSPGTSRYNEQFF
DNA: TGTGCCAGCAGCCCCGGGACTAGCAGATACAATGAGCAGTTCTTC

V: TRBV18
D: .
J: TRBJ2-4
size: .
CDR3: CASSPVGLAKNIQYF
DNA: TGTGCCAGCTCACCAGTCGGTCTAGCCAAAAACATTCAGTACTTC

V: TRBV5-1
D: TRBD2
J: TRBJ2-7
size: .
CDR3: CASSLSFELAGSSYEQYF
DNA: TGCGCCAGCAGCTTATCTTTCGAGCTAGCGGGGAGCTCCTACGAGCAGTACTTC

V: TRBV9
D: TRBD1
J: TRBJ2-3
size: .
CDR3: CASSATGGPTDTQYF
DNA: TGTGCCAGCAGCGCAACAGGGGGCCCCACAGATACGCAGTATTTT

V: TRBV6-2/TRBV6-3
D: TRBD2
J: TRBJ2-1
size: once
CDR3: CASSYTSENNEQFF
DNA: TGTGCCAGCAGTTATACTAGCGAGAACAATGAGCAGTTCTTC

V: TRBV9
D: TRBD2
J: TRBJ2-1
size: few
CDR3: CASSVASGRSHNEQFF
DNA: TGTGCCAGCAGCGTAGCTAGCGGGAGGAGTCACAATGAGCAGTTCTTC

V: TRBV14
D: TRBD1
J: TRBJ1-2
size: .
CDR3: CASSQDRQGFQFHHSYTF
DNA: TGTGCCAGCAGCCAAGATCGACAGGGATTCCAATTTCACCATAGCTACACCTTC

V: TRBV28
D: TRBD2
J: TRBJ2-2
size: .
CDR3: CASSRWGRVAGELFF
DNA: TGTGCCAGCAGCCGATGGGGGAGGGTTGCCGGGGAGCTGTTTTTT

V: TRBV18
D: .
J: TRBJ1-2
size: .
CDR3: CASSPSAAIRGSSDGYTF
DNA: TGTGCCAGCTCACCATCAGCTGCGATCCGGGGATCATCGGATGGCTACACCTTC

V: TRBV20-1
D: TRBD2
J: TRBJ2-7
size: .
CDR3: CSGEGENEQYF
DNA: TGCAGTGGGGAGGGAGAGAACGAGCAGTACTTC

V: TRBV28
D: TRBD1
J: TRBJ1-2
size: .
CDR3: CASRTTGTYYGYTF
DNA: TGTGCCAGCAGGACGACAGGGACCTACTATGGCTACACCTTC

V: TRBV28
D: TRBD1
J: TRBJ2-7
size: .
CDR3: CASSWTGASYEQYF
DNA: TGTGCCAGCAGTTGGACAGGGGCATCCTACGAGCAGTACTTC

V: TRBV4-1
D: TRBD2
J: TRBJ2-3
size: .
CDR3: CASSHPGLEVTDTQYF
DNA: TGCGCCAGCAGCCACCCGGGACTAGAGGTCACAGATACGCAGTATTTT

V: TRBV7-9
D: .
J: TRBJ1-2
size: .
CDR3: CASSLQGGYGYTF
DNA: TGTGCCAGCAGCCTCCAGGGTGGCTATGGCTACACCTTC

V: TRBV18
D: TRBD2
J: TRBJ2-5
size: .
CDR3: CASSPGLAGGPQQETQYF
DNA: TGTGCCAGCTCACCAGGACTAGCGGGAGGGCCACAGCAAGAGACCCAGTACTTC

V: TRBV5-1
D: TRBD1
J: TRBJ1-2
size: .
CDR3: CASSPWTGEGGYTF
DNA: TGCGCCAGCAGCCCCTGGACAGGGGAGGGCGGCTACACCTTC

V: TRBV7-9
D: .
J: TRBJ1-2
size: .
CDR3: CASSLGSTRAGYTF
DNA: TGTGCCAGCAGCTTAGGGAGCACGAGAGCTGGCTACACCTTC

V: TRBV29-1
D: TRBD1
J: TRBJ2-3
size: .
CDR3: CSVVGQGVGTDTQYF
DNA: TGCAGCGTTGTTGGACAGGGGGTTGGCACAGATACGCAGTATTTT

V: TRBV5-1
D: .
J: TRBJ2-5
size: few
CDR3: CASSLVIQGETQYF
DNA: TGCGCCAGCAGCTTGGTAATACAGGGTGAGACCCAGTACTTC

V: TRBV9
D: .
J: TRBJ2-7
size: .
CDR3: CASSVGGGHYEQYF
DNA: TGTGCCAGCAGCGTAGGGGGGGGGCACTACGAGCAGTACTTC

V: TRBV7-8
D: TRBD2
J: TRBJ2-1
size: .
CDR3: CASSLVTSGGAVSYNEQFF
DNA: TGTGCCAGCAGCTTGGTAACTAGCGGGGGGGCCGTATCCTACAATGAGCAGTTCTTC

V: TRBV5-1
D: .
J: TRBJ1-2
size: .
CDR3: CASSEQGNYGYTF
DNA: TGCGCCAGCAGCGAACAGGGCAACTATGGCTACACCTTC

V: TRBV6-5
D: .
J: TRBJ1-3
size: .
CDR3: CASKRGLDVGNTIYF
DNA: TGTGCCAGCAAAAGGGGCCTCGATGTTGGAAACACCATATATTTT

V: TRBV4-1
D: TRBD2
J: TRBJ2-1
size: .
CDR3: CASSHPTLAGGYNEQFF
DNA: TGCGCCAGCAGCCACCCCACACTAGCGGGAGGGTACAATGAGCAGTTCTTC

V: TRBV7-2
D: .
J: TRBJ2-4
size: .
CDR3: CASSLLGQGTLAKNIQYF
DNA: TGTGCCAGCAGCTTATTGGGCCAGGGCACACTAGCCAAAAACATTCAGTACTTC